These T cell receptor beta chains were read from a single sample in a study of cytomegalovirus exposure and HLA in healthy donors. Assay used: immunoSEQ multiplex PCR; TCRdb lists only in-frame clones, some missing. The data show 100,000 or so clones, 75% seen once. Material: PBMCs. The source of these receptors is a man aged 45-65 years in good health and CMV-seronegative. Both conserved end residues are part of each CDR3.

16 TRBV6-6 CASSYSADSGANVLTF
14 TRBV28 CASSPTANTGELFF
16 TRBV5-8 CASSLYAGRNTGELFF
14 TRBV11-3 CASSTRGGYTEQFF
13 TRBV2 CASSGTGPYGYTF
18 TRBV5-6 CASSLTGTSPSGANVLTF
16 TRBV19 CASRTLAGGDQETQYF
14 TRBV5-1 CASSLETGNYGYTF
16 TRBV2 CASSVRFRGNNSPLHF
16 TRBV18 CASSPIMRGPTGELFF
17 TRBV28 CASSPGDRPGSGNTIYF
15 TRBV19 CATSWTSGDTGELFF
14 TRBV7-9 CASGRTGSNQPQHF
14 TRBV27 CASSSGLSSYEQYF
16 TRBV5-1 CASSPPLQGDAETQYF
15 TRBV28 CASSFVTDEAYEQYF
15 TRBV25-1 CASSGEAGDNGELFF
15 TRBV28 CASSAYRVSYTEAFF
13 TRBV30 CAWSVARNQPQHF
12 TRBV7-9 CAPQFGDYEQYF
15 TRBV4-2 CASSQVGDRDPEAFF
17 TRBV4-2 CASSLQGARGTTDTQYF
18 TRBV15 CATSRLPPSQANYNEQFF
17 TRBV4-1 CASSQDPGLFINQPQHF
9 TRBV6-4 CASREPQHF
12 TRBV6-6 CASRTGDYGYTF
16 TRBV2 CASTPKPRAGGNGYTF
14 TRBV9 CASSARDRAHEQYF
13 TRBV30 CAWSWGQGQPQHF